This is a list of T cell receptor beta chains from one sample in a study of cytomegalovirus exposure and HLA in healthy donors. Method: immunoSEQ multiplex PCR; TCRdb's copy keeps in-frame clones and lacks some. Of 100,000 to 150,000 clones listed, roughly three quarters are singletons. Sequenced material: PBMCs. All receptors come from a woman in her sixties or seventies in good health and CMV-seronegative. The conserved cysteine and the conserved F or W are not part of the CDR3 here. Each record gives: V gene, J gene, CDR3 protein.

TRBV2	TRBJ1-2	ASSEYSYGYT
TRBV29-1	TRBJ2-1	SGQGGSYNEQF
TRBV30	TRBJ2-7	AWRRSGRTYEQY
TRBV9	TRBJ2-2	ASSNPGQGATGELF
TRBV28	TRBJ2-3	ASSWGGFRGADTQY
TRBV6-5	TRBJ1-5	ASSVEGRPPQPQH
TRBV30	TRBJ2-3	AWRGGAPWRWDTQY
TRBV7-9	TRBJ2-2	ASSPPLSGSETGELF
TRBV5-6	TRBJ1-2	ASSQRGRGPGYGYT
TRBV28	TRBJ1-5	ASSLDRTGSNQPQH
TRBV19	TRBJ2-3	ASSPRSSGGTDTQY
TRBV5-1	TRBJ2-7	ASSLVVEAKAYEQY
TRBV27	TRBJ2-5	ASSSEETQY
TRBV6-6	TRBJ2-3	ASSTLGQNTDTQY
TRBV30	TRBJ1-1	AWSVLGRKNTEAF
TRBV5-6	TRBJ2-7	ASSLTDEQY
TRBV27	TRBJ2-1	ASSQLGREGRNEQF
TRBV5-8	TRBJ2-2	ATDPGTANTGELF
TRBV5-6	TRBJ1-4	ASSLEGATNEKLF
TRBV6-6	TRBJ1-4	AGAGSTNEKLF
TRBV29-1	TRBJ2-5	SAHSGTGAETQY
TRBV5-1	TRBJ2-1	ASSLPTGDEQF
TRBV7-2	TRBJ2-7	ASSSDRGVYEQY
TRBV6-6	TRBJ2-7	ASSQPGQGLSEQY
TRBV4-1	TRBJ2-3	ASSPSLAGGPISTDTQY
TRBV5-1	TRBJ1-3	ASSFSPGQGIGNTIY
TRBV28	TRBJ2-2	ASSLWGQANTGELF
TRBV7-7	TRBJ2-3	ASSFRAGTGEQY
TRBV4-1	TRBJ2-2	ASSPTWARNGTGELF
TRBV7-3	TRBJ2-3	ASSFFPGTNTDTQY
TRBV28	TRBJ2-7	ASVRGSPYEQY
TRBV7-3	TRBJ2-1	ASSSSGTRLF